Below, 21 T cell receptor beta chains from the same sample are listed, as sequenced in a study of blood T cell repertoires in COVID-19. The data were produced by immunoSEQ multiplex PCR, yet TCRdb's version contains in-frame clones alone and is incomplete. The sample has tens of thousands of clones; about nine tenths are singletons. Sequencing input: peripheral blood. The source of these receptors is a man older than 75 in a cohort sampled during active COVID-19.

The gene calls are TRBV3-1 (or the pseudogene TRBV3-2) and TRBJ2-2; D may be TRBD1 (5 bases). The V end was cut by 3 bases, the J end by 6 bases, with 5 bases between. This CDR3 contains 12 residues. Per germline, CDR1 LGHDT and CDR2 YNNKEL (reference sequence). CDR3 nucleotide sequence: TGTGCCAGCAGCCAGGGGCCCGGGGAGCTGTTTTTT. Its protein is CASSQGPGELFF.

This clone has a handful of counts. This chain links TRBV3-1 (or the pseudogene TRBV3-2) with TRBJ1-5; weak D call: TRBD1 (5 bases). Germline V gene data show CDR1 as LGHDT and CDR2 as YNNKEL (reference sequence). There are 15 residues in the CDR3. The germline V and J ends were trimmed by 2 bases and 3 bases, with 11 bases remaining between them. CDR3 in amino acids: CASSQTDRNNQPQHF. In DNA, the CDR3 is TGTGCCAGCAGCCAAACCGACAGAAACAATCAGCCCCAGCATTTT.

CDR3 DNA: TGTGCCAGCAGGGAGGGGGGGGCTTTCGTCTATGGCTACACCTTC. It is translated as CASREGGAFVYGYTF. This rearrangement joins TRBV5-8 to TRBJ1-2; a weak D match, TRBD1 (6 bases). The CDR3 consists of 15 residues. The V and J ends lost 5 bases and 4 bases respectively, with 18 bases between them. Germline V CDR1 and CDR2: SGHTS, YDEGEE.

The chain's CDR3 is CASSPGQQKGPLHF. The CDR3 DNA follows: TGTGCCAGCTCACCGGGACAGCAAAAGGGACCCCTCCACTTT. This chain joins TRBV18 and TRBJ1-6, with 7 bases matching TRBD1. Per germline, CDR1 KGHSH and CDR2 LQKENI. This CDR3 spans 14 amino acids. Unmatched junction bases numbered 8, after V lost 3 bases and J lost 12 bases.

The gene calls are TRBV11-2 and TRBJ2-2; 11 positions agree with TRBD1. The CDR3 is 16 residues long. Germline V CDR1 and CDR2: SGHAT, FQNNGV. J was trimmed by 2 bases and V by 5 bases; bases with no gene match: 4. DNA for the CDR3: TGTGCCAGCAGCACCCGGACAGGGGGCAACACCGGGGAGCTGTTTTTT. Protein sequence: CASSTRTGGNTGELFF.

The J gene is TRBJ2-7, the V gene TRBV7-2; possibly TRBD2 for D (6 bases). Germline CDR1 reads SGHTA; CDR2 reads FQGNSA. V was trimmed by 7 bases and J by 5 bases, leaving 18 bases between them. The CDR3 covers 14 residues. The CDR3 DNA follows: TGTGCCAGCACCCCCCAGGCGGGGTCCGACGAGCAGTACTTC. It yields the protein CASTPQAGSDEQYF.

The chain employs TRBV29-1 and TRBJ2-3; 7 nucleotides line up with TRBD1. This CDR3 contains 14 residues. V trimming: 8 bases; J trimming: 2 bases; junction bases outside the gene matches: 10. CDR1 and CDR2 from the germline V gene are SQVTM and ANQGSEA. The CDR3 DNA reads as TGCAGCACTACTGGACAGGCCCCCACAGATACGCAGTATTTT. Translation gives CSTTGQAPTDTQYF.

This clone was counted between two and nine times. The V and J genes are TRBV18 and TRBJ1-1, with D unresolved. Looked up from germline, CDR1 is KGHSH and CDR2 is LQKENI. The CDR3 extends over 14 amino acids. V dropped 3 bases and J dropped 3 bases, with 11 bases sitting between them. CDR3 protein: CASSPSVWYTEAFF. The CDR3 nucleotides are TGTGCCAGCTCACCGTCGGTTTGGTACACTGAAGCTTTCTTT.

The CDR3 here is CASSLAQGALGYEQYF. The CDR3, as DNA: TGTGCCAGCAGCTTAGCGCAGGGGGCGTTAGGTTACGAGCAGTACTTC. The gene calls are TRBV7-2 and TRBJ2-7; 8 bases match TRBD1. CDR1 is SGHTA, CDR2 FQGNSA, per germline. Trimming at V came to 0 bases and at J to 4 bases, leaving 8 bases not matched to a gene. The CDR3 totals 16 residues.

The rearrangement uses TRBV10-3 and TRBJ2-2; TRBD2 aligns across 9 bases. The J segment lost 3 bases and the V segment lost 9 bases, leaving 2 bases of the junction unmatched. The CDR3 runs to 13 residues. Germline V gene data show CDR1 as ENHRY and CDR2 as SYGVKD. The CDR3 loop reads CAIRGGDTGELFF. The CDR3 nucleotides are TGTGCCATTCGCGGGGGGGACACCGGGGAGCTGTTTTTT.

The gene calls are TRBV18 and TRBJ2-3, with D perhaps matching TRBD2 (5 bases). Trimming removed 6 bases from V and 4 bases from J, with 17 bases in between. CDR1 is KGHSH, CDR2 LQKENI, per germline. This CDR3 has 15 amino acids. CDR3 amino acids: CASSEGSWQADTQYF. The CDR3 DNA reads as TGTGCCAGCTCGGAAGGGAGTTGGCAGGCAGATACGCAGTATTTT. Filled out from reference TRBV18 and TRBJ2-3, the complete variable domain reads NAGVMQNPRHLVRRRGQEARLRCSPMKGHSHVYWYRQLPEEGLKFMVYLQKENIIDESGMPKERFSAEFPKEGPSILRIQQVVRGDSAAYFCASSEGSWQADTQYFGPGTRLTVL.

The rearrangement joins TRBV7-9 to TRBJ2-1, with TRBD2 identical over 9 bases. V was clipped by 8 bases and J by 1 base; unmatched bases: 15. This CDR3 comprises 18 residues. CDR1 and CDR2 (germline): SEHNR, FQNEAQ (reference sequence). The CDR3 DNA sequence: TGTGCCAGCCACAAAGGGGTCCTAGCGGGGTTTTCCTACAATGAGCAGTTCTTC. Translation: CASHKGVLAGFSYNEQFF.

This clone was found a few times. DNA for the CDR3: TGCGCCAGCCAACAGTCCTTCTTAGGAAACACCATATATTTT. It codes for CASQQSFLGNTIYF. The chain carries TRBV4-1 and TRBJ1-3; D remains ambiguous. CDR1 MGHRA and CDR2 YSYEKL come from the germline V gene. This CDR3 is 14 amino acids long. V shed 8 bases and J shed 4 bases, with 15 bases lying between them.

This chain links TRBV28 with TRBJ2-7; 7 nucleotides match TRBD1. The J segment lost 3 bases and the V segment lost 2 bases, leaving 1 base of the junction unmatched. The CDR3 runs to 13 residues. Germline V gene sequence: CDR1 MDHEN, CDR2 SYDVKM. CDR3 DNA: TGTGCCAGCAGTTTAGACAGGGACTACGAGCAGTACGTC. It translates to CASSLDRDYEQYV.

V is TRBV3-1 (or the pseudogene TRBV3-2) and J is TRBJ1-2; D is undetermined. V was trimmed by 3 bases and J by 7 bases, leaving 9 bases between them. The CDR3 totals 12 residues. The germline V gene has CDR1 LGHDT and CDR2 YNNKEL (reference sequence). CDR3 coding DNA: TGTGCCAGCAGCCAGTCATCAGGTGGCTACACCTTC. This sequence encodes CASSQSSGGYTF.

This clone was seen a handful of times. The chain couples TRBV6-5 to TRBJ1-1; no clear D. The V gene's germline CDR1 is MNHEY and CDR2 SVGAGI. CDR3 length equals 12 residues. V was pared by 6 bases and J by 1 base, with 6 bases between. The CDR3: CASSRENTEAFF. DNA of the CDR3: TGTGCCAGCAGCCGAGAGAACACTGAAGCTTTCTTT.

The V gene is TRBV28, the J gene TRBJ2-7, with D possibly matching TRBD1 (6 bases). The ends were cut back, 5 bases at V and 2 bases at J, with 13 bases in the middle. The V gene's germline CDR1 is MDHEN and CDR2 SYDVKM. This CDR3 region has 14 residues. CDR3 residues: CASSTSRGPYEQYV. The CDR3 DNA is TGTGCCAGCAGTACATCCAGGGGACCCTACGAGCAGTACGTC.

This chain joins TRBV7-3 and TRBJ2-5; weak D call: TRBD2 (6 bases). The length of the CDR3 is 16 residues. The germline V and J ends were trimmed by 5 bases and 2 bases, with 18 bases remaining between them. Looked up from germline, CDR1 is SGHTA and CDR2 is FQGTGA. The CDR3 DNA is TGTGCCAGCAGCCCGTCCCTATCCGCGGGACAAGAGACCCAGTACTTC. Translated, it gives CASSPSLSAGQETQYF.

The chain recombines TRBV5-4 with TRBJ2-5, with 8 bases that match TRBD1. Trimming took 4 bases from V and 0 from J; bases not matched to a gene: 2. CDR3 length equals 14 residues. Germline loops: CDR1 SGHNT, CDR2 YYREEE (reference sequence). In DNA, the CDR3 is TGTGCCAGCAGCAGGGACAGGTACCAAGAGACCCAGTACTTC. Encoded protein: CASSRDRYQETQYF.

This clone came up once. This rearrangement joins TRBV4-1 to TRBJ2-2; 8 bases fit TRBD1. The germline CDR1 and CDR2 sequences are MGHRA and YSYEKL. CDR3 length: 14 residues. Germline trimming cut 3 bases from V and 4 bases from J; bases unmatched to any gene: 1. Written as DNA, the CDR3 is TGCGCCAGCAGCCAGGACAGGGTCACCGGGGAGCTGTTTTTT. Translating it yields CASSQDRVTGELFF.

The CDR3 bases are TGTGCCACCAGCATACAGGGTATGGACTCACCCCTCCACTTT. This codes for CATSIQGMDSPLHF. V is TRBV15 and J is TRBJ1-6, with TRBD1 as a possible D gene (6 bases). Trimming cost V 4 bases and J 10 bases, with 14 bases left between them. Germline CDR1 is LNHNV and CDR2 is YYDKDF (reference sequence). The CDR3 consists of 14 residues. The whole variable domain, filled in from reference TRBV15 and TRBJ1-6, reads DAMVIQNPRYQVTQFGKPVTLSCSQTLNHNVMYWYQQKSSQAPKLLFHYYDKDFNNEADTPDNFQSRRPNTSFCFLDIRSPGLGDTAMYLCATSIQGMDSPLHFGNGTRLTVT.